The 20 T cell receptor beta chains listed next were all sequenced from one sample in a study of blood T cell repertoires in COVID-19. Assay used: immunoSEQ multiplex PCR; TCRdb lists only in-frame clones, some missing. The data contain around 150,000 clones, roughly 90% of them singletons. Sequenced input: peripheral blood. Receptor source: a woman aged 55-69 years with active or convalescent COVID-19.

V is TRBV5-1 and J is TRBJ2-7; 7 nucleotides match TRBD2. Per germline, CDR1 SGHRS and CDR2 YFSETQ. This CDR3 spans 15 amino acids. The trim removed 5 bases at V and 0 bases at J, leaving 8 bases unmatched. CDR3 nucleotides: TGCGCCAGCAGGGCAGGCCAGCGGGGCTCCTACGAGCAGTACTTC. Translating it yields CASRAGQRGSYEQYF.

The J gene is TRBJ1-6, the V gene TRBV30; the match to TRBD1 covers 8 bases. CDR3 length: 15 residues. The germline CDR1 and CDR2 sequences are GTSNPN and SVGIG (reference sequence). After removal of 2 bases from V and 7 bases from J, the junction contained 7 bases not matched to a gene. DNA for the CDR3: TGTGCCTGGAGTCCCGGACAGGGAGACAATTCACCCCTCCACTTT. Amino acid sequence: CAWSPGQGDNSPLHF. Together with reference TRBV30 and TRBJ1-6, the CDR3 gives the full variable domain: SQTIHQWPATLVQPVGSPLSLECTVEGTSNPNLYWYRQAAGRGLQLLFYSVGIGQISSEVPQNLSASRPQDRQFILSSKKLLLSDSGFYLCAWSPGQGDNSPLHFGNGTRLTVT.

V is TRBV6-6 and J is TRBJ1-2; TRBD1 is a possible D gene (6 bases). Trimming shortened V by 2 bases and J by 5 bases, and 18 bases separated the two germline ends. Germline CDR1 is MNHNY and CDR2 is SVGAGI (reference sequence). This CDR3 has 16 amino acids. The CDR3 protein is CASSYPPQGLEYGYTF. The CDR3 nucleotides are TGTGCCAGCAGTTACCCTCCACAGGGATTGGAGTATGGCTACACCTTC.

The V gene is TRBV29-1, the J gene TRBJ1-2; D is unresolved. Germline V gene lookup returns CDR1 SQVTM and CDR2 ANQGSEA. The CDR3 totals 11 residues. Trimming shortened V by 6 bases and J by 6 bases, and 11 bases separated the two germline ends. This chain's CDR3 is CSVQDSDGYTF. DNA of the CDR3: TGCAGCGTCCAAGATAGCGATGGCTACACCTTC. Full variable domain (missing parts from reference TRBV29-1 and TRBJ1-2): SAVISQKPSRDICQRGTSLTIQCQVDSQVTMMFWYRQQPGQSLTLIATANQGSEATYESGFVIDKFPISRPNLTFSTLTVSNMSPEDSSIYLCSVQDSDGYTFGSGTRLTVV.

J is TRBJ1-2 and V is TRBV5-6; D remains ambiguous. The germline CDR1 and CDR2 sequences are SGHDT and YYEEEE. The V end was cut by 0 bases, the J end by 8 bases, with 11 bases between. The CDR3 has 13 amino acids. This CDR3 is CASSLGGVQGYTF. The DNA of the CDR3 is TGTGCCAGCAGCTTGGGTGGAGTACAAGGCTACACCTTC.

This clone was counted once. V is TRBV4-3 and J is TRBJ2-3; D may be TRBD2 (6 bases). The CDR3 is 16 residues long. Germline lookup yields CDR1 LGHNA and CDR2 YSLEER. The V end lost 0 bases, the J end lost 2 bases, and 12 bases lay between the germline ends. DNA for the CDR3: TGCGCCAGCAGCCAAGAGTTTGGGGGGAACACAGATACGCAGTATTTT. It specifies CASSQEFGGNTDTQYF.

This clone was recorded once. The chain employs TRBV12-5 and TRBJ1-5; 9 nucleotides align to TRBD1. Looked up from germline, CDR1 is LGHNT and CDR2 is FRNRAP. The V and J ends lost 4 bases and 1 base, in that order; junction bases with no gene match: 5. The CDR3 covers 16 residues. The CDR3 sequence: CASGWGDRVSNQPQHF. The DNA for the CDR3 is TGTGCTAGTGGTTGGGGGGACAGGGTGAGCAATCAGCCCCAGCATTTT.

The chain carries TRBV9 and TRBJ1-2; 8 nucleotides match TRBD1. This CDR3 region has 15 residues. V gave up 2 bases and J gave up 4 bases; unmatched junction bases: 7. CDR1 is SGDLS, CDR2 YYNGEE, per germline. CDR3 sequence (DNA): TGTGCCAGCAGCGTCGGACAGGGTTCAGCCTATGGCTACACCTTC. Its protein is CASSVGQGSAYGYTF.

The rearrangement links TRBV3-1 (or the pseudogene TRBV3-2) to TRBJ1-1; 7 bases fit TRBD1. The trim removed 3 bases at V and 4 bases at J, leaving 17 bases unmatched. Looked up from germline, CDR1 is LGHDT and CDR2 is YNNKEL (reference sequence). This CDR3 region has 18 residues. In DNA form, the CDR3 reads TGTGCCAGCAGCCACACTCGGCGTTCTAGGGGGCCGAGCACTGAAGCTTTCTTT. Translation: CASSHTRRSRGPSTEAFF.

The CDR3 DNA sequence: TGTGCCAGCAGCTGGGGACAGATAGCGCCCGAGCAGTACTTC. Translating it yields CASSWGQIAPEQYF. V and J are TRBV7-9 and TRBJ2-7; 7 nucleotides line up with TRBD1. The germline V gene has CDR1 SEHNR and CDR2 FQNEAQ (reference sequence). V lost 4 bases to trimming and J lost 6 bases; unmatched junction nucleotides: 9. CDR3 size: 14 residues.

The chain has TRBV2 and TRBJ1-2; TRBD1 is a possible D gene (6 bases). This CDR3 has 13 residues. Trimming removed 6 bases from V and 0 bases from J, with 8 bases in between. Germline V CDR1 and CDR2: SNHLY, FYNNEI. For the CDR3, the DNA is TGTGCCAGCAGAGGACAGTCTAACTATGGCTACACCTTC. Translated: CASRGQSNYGYTF.

This clone has more than one count but fewer than ten. The V gene is TRBV6-2 or TRBV6-3, the J gene TRBJ2-5, with D perhaps TRBD2 (6 bases). CDR3 length equals 13 residues. V lost 2 bases and J lost 4, with 8 bases in between. Per germline, CDR1 MNHEY and CDR2 SVGEGT. The CDR3 loop is CASSYRGGETQYF. The DNA for the CDR3 is TGTGCCAGCAGTTACAGGGGAGGAGAGACCCAGTACTTC.

CDR3 loop: CASTLGWGDTEAFF. CDR3 nucleotide sequence: TGTGCCAGTACCCTTGGATGGGGGGACACTGAAGCTTTCTTT. V and J are TRBV19 and TRBJ1-1; D may be TRBD1 (5 bases). V lost 7 bases to trimming and J lost 3 bases, with 15 bases between them. This CDR3 contains 14 residues. In germline, CDR1 is LNHDA, CDR2 SQIVND (reference sequence).

V gene TRBV6-5 combines with J gene TRBJ1-2; D remains ambiguous. The CDR3 extends over 15 amino acids. Germline V gene lookup returns CDR1 MNHEY and CDR2 SVGAGI. V was clipped by 0 bases and J by 6 bases, with 14 bases between them. The CDR3 region has the DNA TGTGCCAGCAGTTACTCGTTGGCAGTCCTCGATGGCTACACCTTC. The encoded protein is CASSYSLAVLDGYTF.

The rearrangement links TRBV4-1 to TRBJ1-4; D possibly corresponds to TRBD1 (6 bases). The germline V gene encodes CDR1 MGHRA and CDR2 YSYEKL. The CDR3 is made up of 16 amino acids. V was cut by 4 bases and J by 0 bases, with 12 bases left in between. CDR3 coding DNA: TGCGCCAGCAGCCGGTTAGGGGGATCAACTAATGAAAAACTGTTTTTT. Amino acid sequence: CASSRLGGSTNEKLFF.

This CDR3 is CASSEMGDTEAFF. In DNA, the CDR3 is TGTGCCAGCAGTGAGATGGGCGACACTGAAGCTTTCTTT. The chain links TRBV6-1 to TRBJ1-1, with no clear D. Trimming took off 3 bases at V and 3 bases at J, with 8 bases between the two ends. Germline assignment: CDR1 MNHNS and CDR2 SASEGT. This CDR3 region has 13 residues.

The CDR3 loop reads CASSIQQGGEKLFF. The CDR3 DNA reads TGTGCCAGTAGTATTCAACAAGGAGGCGAAAAACTGTTTTTT. The chain combines TRBV19 with TRBJ1-4; D not resolved. The CDR3 extends over 14 amino acids. V dropped 3 bases and J dropped 8 bases, with 13 bases sitting between them. The germline CDR1 and CDR2 sequences are LNHDA and SQIVND (reference sequence).

This chain joins TRBV6-5 and TRBJ1-2; 7 nucleotides match TRBD1. With 4 bases clipped from V and 8 bases from J, the junction kept 10 bases outside the gene matches. CDR1 and CDR2 (germline): MNHEY, SVGAGI. The CDR3 is made up of 14 amino acids. The CDR3 is CASSSGTDLGGYTF. As DNA, the CDR3 is TGTGCCAGCAGTTCCGGGACAGACCTTGGGGGCTACACCTTC.

The J gene is TRBJ1-6, the V gene TRBV3-1 (or the pseudogene TRBV3-2), with D unresolved. Trimming took off 2 bases at V and 7 bases at J, with 9 bases between the two ends. This CDR3 has 14 residues. Germline V gives CDR1 LGHDT, CDR2 YNNKEL (reference sequence). The CDR3 spells CASSQSSGNSPLHF. The DNA for the CDR3 is TGTGCCAGCAGCCAAAGCTCCGGGAATTCACCCCTCCACTTT.

The gene calls are TRBV3-1 (or the pseudogene TRBV3-2) and TRBJ2-7, with a tentative D call TRBD1 (9 bases). The CDR3 consists of 15 residues. The V end lost 3 bases, the J end lost 5 bases, and 17 bases lay between the germline ends. Germline V gene data show CDR1 as LGHDT and CDR2 as YNNKEL (reference sequence). The CDR3 nucleotides are TGTGCCAGCAGCCAGCGGGGGGACAGGGCCCACGAGCAGTACTTC. Translated: CASSQRGDRAHEQYF.